This entry is about one T cell receptor beta chain. As yet, its antigen is unknown. These data come from a study of T cell repertoires in cytomegalovirus infection. For the study at large: Public TCR beta signatures were indicative of both CMV infection and a matching HLA type. The study's findings and limits: HLA-C-restricted CMV clonotypes gave the most frequent clonotype in two of eight donors. Adding up the frequency of public TCR beta families identified people who carried CMV plus the relevant HLA.

TCRdb fed the reads into MiXCR, producing one record per CDR3 protein. The sample carries roughly 760,000 distinct CDR3 sequences, 35% to 45% recorded once. The sequenced material came from PBMCs. The clonotype comes from a human donor in good health (CMV status not recorded). Some clones in this sample may be carry-over from other donors' samples.

CDR3: CASSLVRGEFLYGYTF. The CDR3 bases are TGTGCCAGCAGTTTAGTGAGGGGGGAGTTCCTCTATGGCTACACCTTC. This chain joins TRBV12-3 or TRBV12-4 and TRBJ1-2; tentative D call: TRBD1 (6 bases). V dropped 1 base and J dropped 4 bases, with 16 bases sitting between them. The CDR3 runs 16 residues.